This T cell receptor beta chain was profiled in a study of T cells in Graves' hyperthyroidism and ophthalmopathy. Study results and caveats: Blood samples included most of the expanded thyroid clonotypes exceeding 0.001.

Amplification targeted TCR beta CDR3 regions from RNA transcripts. The primer set for the first-round RT-PCR of the TCR CDR3 was HTBI. TCRdb reprocessed the multiplex PCR reads via MiXCR and lists one record per CDR3 protein. The sample records fewer than 250,000 distinct CDR3 sequences, roughly 15% being singletons. Germline-derived CDR1 and CDR2 are MNHNS and SASEGT. The CDR3 sequence is 13 residues long. V gave up 6 bases and J gave up 4 bases, with 10 bases separating them. In this sample, this clonotype turned up many times. Its antigen is currently unknown. The sample consisted of blood. This TCR was recovered from a woman aged 18 to 35 with Graves' ophthalmopathy. V usage is TRBV6-1 and J usage is TRBJ2-1; D is undetermined. DNA for the CDR3: TGTGCCAGCAGGTTCGGGCCTTACAATGAGCAGTTCTTC. Translated, it gives CASRFGPYNEQFF.